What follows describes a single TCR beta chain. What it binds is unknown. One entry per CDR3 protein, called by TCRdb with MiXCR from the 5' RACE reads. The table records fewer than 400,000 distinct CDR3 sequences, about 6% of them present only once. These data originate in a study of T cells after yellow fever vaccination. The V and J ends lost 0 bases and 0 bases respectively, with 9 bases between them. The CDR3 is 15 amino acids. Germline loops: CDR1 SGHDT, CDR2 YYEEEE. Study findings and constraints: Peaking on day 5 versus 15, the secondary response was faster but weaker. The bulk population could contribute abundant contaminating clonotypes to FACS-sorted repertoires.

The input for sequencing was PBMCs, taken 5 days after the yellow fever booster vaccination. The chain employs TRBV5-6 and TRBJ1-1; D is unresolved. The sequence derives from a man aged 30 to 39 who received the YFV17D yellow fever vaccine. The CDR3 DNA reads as TGTGCCAGCAGCTTGGTTCACAGCATGAACACTGAAGCTTTCTTT. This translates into CASSLVHSMNTEAFF. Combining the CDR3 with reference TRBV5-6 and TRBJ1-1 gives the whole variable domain DAGVTQSPTHLIKTRGQQVTLRCSPKSGHDTVSWYQQALGQGPQFIFQYYEEEERQRGNFPDRFSGHQFPNYSSELNVNALLLGDSALYLCASSLVHSMNTEAFFGQGTRLTVV.